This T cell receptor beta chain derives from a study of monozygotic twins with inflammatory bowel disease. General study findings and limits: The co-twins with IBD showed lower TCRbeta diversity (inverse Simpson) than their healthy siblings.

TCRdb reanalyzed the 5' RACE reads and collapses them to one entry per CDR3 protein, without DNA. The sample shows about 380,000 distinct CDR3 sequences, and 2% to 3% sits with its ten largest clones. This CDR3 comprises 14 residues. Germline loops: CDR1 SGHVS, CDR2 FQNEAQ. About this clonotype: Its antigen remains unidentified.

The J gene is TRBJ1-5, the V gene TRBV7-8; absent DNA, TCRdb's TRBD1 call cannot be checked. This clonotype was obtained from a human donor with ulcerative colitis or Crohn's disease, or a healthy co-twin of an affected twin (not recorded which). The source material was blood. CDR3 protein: CASSLGPGTQPQHF. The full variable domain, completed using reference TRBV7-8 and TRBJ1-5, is GAGVSQSPRYKVAKRGQDVALRCDPISGHVSLFWYQQALGQGPEFLTYFQNEAQLDKSGLPSDRFFAERPEGSVSTLKIQRTQQEDSAVYLCASSLGPGTQPQHFGDGTRLSIL.